The 14 T cell receptor beta chains below come from one sample, sequenced in a study of OX40 agonist ivuxolimab in advanced cancers. Libraries were prepared by immunoSEQ multiplex PCR; TCRdb keeps only in-frame clonotypes and omits some of them. The table shows 60,000 to 75,000 clones, with under 95% occurring only once. The starting material was CD4+ or CD8+ T cells sorted from blood, obtained in a trial of the OX40 agonist ivuxolimab. These receptors all come from an adult with an advanced solid tumor such as melanoma, head and neck, liver or kidney cancer.

V is TRBV5-1 and J is TRBJ2-1; 8 bases fit TRBD2. The CDR3 runs to 15 residues. CDR1 and CDR2 from the germline V gene are SGHRS and YFSETQ. V shed 0 bases and J 3 bases; nucleotides not matched to a gene: 2. CDR3 nucleotides: TGCGCCAGCAGCTTGGGCACTAGCGGCTACAATGAGCAGTTCTTC. Translated: CASSLGTSGYNEQFF.

The chain couples TRBV29-1 to TRBJ2-7; D is ambiguous. V shed 7 bases and J shed 3 bases, with 19 bases lying between them. Germline-derived CDR1 and CDR2 are SQVTM and ANQGSEA. This CDR3 has 14 amino acids. The CDR3 is CSATKGAENYEQYF. CDR3 bases: TGCAGCGCCACGAAGGGCGCAGAAAACTACGAGCAGTACTTC.

This rearrangement joins TRBV5-4 to TRBJ2-7; 7 bases fit TRBD1. V dropped 4 bases and J dropped 4; count of bases not matched to a gene: 8. This CDR3 contains 14 residues. Germline assignment: CDR1 SGHNT and CDR2 YYREEE (reference sequence). The CDR3 protein is CASSVQGVYYEQYF. In nucleotides, the CDR3 is TGTGCCAGCAGCGTCCAGGGGGTCTATTACGAGCAGTACTTC.

The rearrangement uses TRBV27 and TRBJ1-5; D is possibly TRBD1 (6 bases). The CDR3 consists of 17 residues. The V gene's germline CDR1 is MNHEY and CDR2 SMNVEV (reference sequence). With 6 bases removed from V and 5 bases from J, the gap between germline ends came to 23 bases. CDR3 loop: CASRKGGSGLDHQPQHF. The CDR3 DNA is TGTGCCAGCAGAAAGGGGGGGTCAGGGTTAGATCATCAGCCCCAGCATTTT.

The chain couples TRBV7-8 to TRBJ2-5; possible D gene TRBD2, 5 bases. V gave up 3 bases and J gave up 2 bases, with 13 bases separating them. CDR1 and CDR2 (germline): SGHVS, FQNEAQ. CDR3 size: 15 residues. CDR3: CASSFRTGTQETQYF. Here the CDR3 DNA reads TGTGCCAGCAGCTTCCGGACTGGAACGCAAGAGACCCAGTACTTC.

The rearrangement links TRBV10-3 to TRBJ2-2; 8 nucleotides agree with TRBD2. The ends lost 3 bases at V and 4 bases at J; junction bases unmatched: 4. In germline, CDR1 is ENHRY, CDR2 SYGVKD. This CDR3 is 15 amino acids long. This CDR3 is CAISETGGSTGELFF. The CDR3 coding sequence is TGTGCCATCAGTGAAACGGGGGGGAGCACCGGGGAGCTGTTTTTT.

The chain carries TRBV5-6 and TRBJ2-1; D possibly corresponds to TRBD1 (5 bases). The V end lost 0 bases, the J end lost 6 bases, and 10 bases lay between the germline ends. Per germline, CDR1 SGHDT and CDR2 YYEEEE. The CDR3 has 14 residues. In DNA, the CDR3 is TGTGCCAGCAGCTTGGTAGACAGCTTCAATGAGCAGTTCTTC. It yields the protein CASSLVDSFNEQFF. Full variable domain (rest looked up from reference TRBV5-6 and TRBJ2-1): DAGVTQSPTHLIKTRGQQVTLRCSPKSGHDTVSWYQQALGQGPQFIFQYYEEEERQRGNFPDRFSGHQFPNYSSELNVNALLLGDSALYLCASSLVDSFNEQFFGPGTRLTVL.

The chain recombines TRBV19 with TRBJ1-5; 8 bases are a match to TRBD1. V trimming: 5 bases; J trimming: 0 bases; junction bases outside the gene matches: 3. Germline CDR1 is LNHDA and CDR2 is SQIVND (reference sequence). The CDR3 has 15 amino acids. CDR3 in DNA: TGTGCCAGTAGTGGGACAGGATATAGCAATCAGCCCCAGCATTTT. It is translated as CASSGTGYSNQPQHF.

J is TRBJ2-7 and V is TRBV10-3; 11 nucleotides agree with TRBD1. From germline, CDR1 is ENHRY and CDR2 SYGVKD. There are 13 residues in the CDR3. V lost 6 bases, J lost 4 bases, and 2 bases stayed unmatched. CDR3 DNA: TGTGCCATCAGCGGGACAGGGGGTTACGAGCAGTACTTC. Encoded protein: CAISGTGGYEQYF.

V usage is TRBV6-6 and J usage is TRBJ1-5; TRBD1 aligns across 10 bases. The CDR3 loop spans 16 amino acids. The trim removed 3 bases at V and 1 base at J, leaving 3 bases unmatched. Germline values: CDR1 MNHNY, CDR2 SVGAGI (reference sequence). This CDR3 reads CASSYRQGASNQPQHF. The CDR3 bases are TGTGCCAGCAGTTATCGACAGGGGGCGAGCAATCAGCCCCAGCATTTT.

The sample holds one count of this clone. The chain couples TRBV28 to TRBJ1-4; D is unclear. The V end was cut by 11 bases, the J end by 6 bases, with 16 bases between. This CDR3 has 13 amino acids. CDR1 is MDHEN, CDR2 SYDVKM, per germline. CDR3 sequence: CAVLGGRDEKLFF. In nucleotides, the CDR3 is TGTGCCGTCCTGGGCGGAAGGGATGAAAAACTGTTTTTT.

DNA for the CDR3: TGTGCCAGTAGTATTAGCGGGGTCGATGAGCAGTTCTTC. Translation gives CASSISGVDEQFF. This chain uses TRBV19 with TRBJ2-1; 8 bases match TRBD2. Germline CDR1 LNHDA, CDR2 SQIVND (reference sequence). V was pared by 3 bases and J by 8 bases, with 3 bases of the junction left unmatched. The CDR3 loop spans 13 amino acids.

The chain is built from TRBV6-6 and TRBJ2-7; 9 bases map to TRBD1. Per germline, CDR1 MNHNY and CDR2 SVGAGI (reference sequence). The V and J ends lost 4 bases and 5 bases, in that order; junction bases with no gene match: 6. The CDR3 spans 14 residues. CDR3 coding DNA: TGTGCCAGCAGTTTAGTGGGACAGGGCAACGAGCAGTACTTC. Protein product: CASSLVGQGNEQYF.

The gene calls are TRBV5-1 and TRBJ2-5; 7 nucleotides line up with TRBD1. The junction had 4 bases not matched to a gene; V was cut back by 3 bases and J by 5 bases. Germline V CDR1 and CDR2: SGHRS, YFSETQ. The CDR3 consists of 13 residues. The CDR3 nucleotides are TGCGCCAGCAGCTCGACAGGGACGGAGACCCAGTACTTC. Its protein is CASSSTGTETQYF.